In this sample, the clone carrying this TCR beta chain turned up a few times. The antigen remains undetermined. The record originates from a study of T-cell reconstitution after alpha-beta-depleted transplantation in children. Study-level results: At around two months after transplant, the alpha-beta T cells were reportedly derived from several hundred expanded clones that came from non-depleted graft cells. Where some patients showed high TCRbeta diversity at day 60, it came from recipient T cells and thymic progenitors that had survived. Among T cells one year after transplant, newly produced cells accounted for most counts and diversity.

The CDR3 spans 14 residues. Germline CDR1 and CDR2: MNHEY and SVGAGI. V shed 6 bases, J shed 3 bases, and the junction held 2 bases outside the gene matches. A TCRbeta library incorporating unique molecular identifiers was prepared. In TCRdb, the PCR reads were re-called with MiXCR into one record per CDR3 protein. This sample has 75,000 to 80,000 distinct CDR3 sequences, with 15% to 20% found just once. The source material was PBMCs, mostly from graft donor cells, sampled 360 days after TCRalphabeta/CD19-depleted stem cell transplant. The chain is built from TRBV6-5 and TRBJ2-2, with 9 bases fitting TRBD1. The receptor was isolated from a male patient between 2 and 10 years old who had a stem cell transplant for acute lymphoblastic leukemia, so the T cells may come from the graft donor. This CDR3 is CASRQGAYTGELFF. CDR3 bases: TGTGCCAGCAGACAGGGGGCTTACACCGGGGAGCTGTTTTTT.